A selection of T cell receptor beta chains follows, all from one sample in a study of regulatory T cells. Assay: immunoSEQ multiplex PCR; the TCRdb copy retains only in-frame clones and omits some. The top ten clones hold about 1.3% of a sample with about 23,000 clones, nearly 90% of them seen once. The sample was conventional CD4+ T cells sorted from blood. These receptors were collected from a child aged 5-17 years with CD3G deficiency. Each CDR3 is given with its conserved first and last residue. A D gene is named only where the DNA matches it firmly. Size tells how often a clone was seen (once, few, many) or the class of an expanded clone, and some rows leave it out.

j_call clone_size d_call v_call cdr3_aa cdr3_nt
TRBJ2-3 few NA TRBV5-1 CASSLVQGSKLDTQYF TGCGCCAGCAGCTTGGTCCAGGGGAGCAAGCTCGATACGCAGTATTTT
TRBJ2-1 NA NA TRBV30 CAWSVRLASSYNEQFF TGTGCCTGGAGTGTACGGCTAGCGAGCTCCTACAATGAGCAGTTCTTC
TRBJ1-2 once TRBD1 TRBV6-1 CASSVNRGRGGYGYTF TGTGCCAGCAGTGTAAACAGGGGGCGCGGAGGCTATGGCTACACCTTC
TRBJ2-3 NA NA TRBV28 CASSLGGRRTDTQYF TGTGCCAGCAGTTTGGGCGGGCGTAGGACAGATACGCAGTATTTT
TRBJ1-2 once NA TRBV6-1 CASSAQGYGYTF TGTGCCAGCAGTGCGCAGGGTTATGGCTACACCTTC
TRBJ2-3 NA NA TRBV7-9 CASSAAVGDTQYF TGTGCCAGCAGCGCCGCCGTAGGAGATACGCAGTATTTT
TRBJ2-5 few TRBD1 TRBV5-1 CASSPTGGRGETQYF TGCGCCAGCAGCCCGACAGGGGGCCGGGGAGAGACCCAGTACTTC
TRBJ2-1 once TRBD2 TRBV7-6 CASSLHGRADNEQFF TGTGCCAGCAGCTTACACGGGAGGGCAGACAATGAGCAGTTCTTC
TRBJ2-1 NA NA TRBV15 CATSRVPRLAGKDNEQFF TGTGCCACCAGCAGAGTACCTAGACTTGCGGGAAAAGACAATGAGCAGTTCTTC
TRBJ2-5 NA NA TRBV11-2 CASSFTPGRTQYF TGTGCCAGCAGCTTTACCCCTGGGCGAACCCAGTACTTC
TRBJ2-2 NA NA TRBV13 CASSLGRGELFF TGTGCCAGCAGCTTAGGGCGAGGGGAGCTGTTTTTT
TRBJ1-2 NA NA TRBV7-9 CASSLANYGYTF TGTGCCAGCAGCTTGGCAAACTATGGCTACACCTTC
TRBJ1-2 NA TRBD1 TRBV7-9 CASSGDRGGGYTF TGTGCCAGCAGCGGCGACAGGGGTGGGGGCTACACCTTC
TRBJ1-2 NA TRBD1 TRBV6-1 CASRLTGGAKGYTF TGTGCCAGCAGGCTTACAGGGGGCGCGAAAGGCTACACCTTC
TRBJ2-3 NA NA TRBV5-1 CASSLAETLTDTQYF TGCGCCAGCAGCTTGGCCGAAACTCTCACAGATACGCAGTATTTT
TRBJ2-7 NA NA TRBV28 CASSLLGGGGFYEQYF TGTGCCAGCAGTTTATTAGGTGGCGGAGGGTTCTACGAGCAGTACTTC
TRBJ1-3 NA NA TRBV10-3 CAISESGRASGNTIYF TGTGCCATCAGTGAGTCTGGCAGGGCCTCTGGAAACACCATATATTTT
TRBJ2-7 NA TRBD2 TRBV7-8 CASSFYGSGLAGSYEQYF TGTGCCAGCAGCTTTTACGGCTCCGGACTAGCGGGATCCTACGAGCAGTACTTC
TRBJ1-2 NA NA TRBV6-6 CASSQTIFGYTF TGTGCCAGCAGTCAAACAATCTTTGGCTACACCTTC
TRBJ2-4 few TRBD2 TRBV6-6 CASSRSGPGQNIQYF TGTGCCAGCAGTCGTAGCGGGCCCGGGCAAAACATTCAGTACTTC
TRBJ1-1 few TRBD1 TRBV7-9 CASRDTGGGGEAFF TGTGCCAGCAGAGACACAGGGGGCGGAGGTGAAGCTTTCTTT
TRBJ2-5 NA TRBD2 TRBV6-6 CASSSAGYETQYF TGTGCCAGCAGTTCAGCGGGATATGAGACCCAGTACTTC
TRBJ2-7 NA TRBD1 TRBV28 CASSLIRTGKYEQYF TGTGCCAGCAGTTTAATCCGGACAGGGAAATACGAGCAGTACTTC
TRBJ2-7 NA NA TRBV7-9 CASSPGNSYEQYF TGTGCCAGCAGCCCGGGGAACTCCTACGAGCAGTACTTC
TRBJ2-3 NA TRBD1 TRBV7-8 CASSLGRDSTQYF TGTGCCAGCAGCTTAGGAAGGGACAGCACGCAGTATTTT
TRBJ2-7 NA TRBD2 TRBV5-1 CASSSFGGAYEQYF TGCGCCAGCAGCTCCTTCGGGGGGGCCTACGAGCAGTACTTC
TRBJ2-3 NA TRBD2 TRBV7-3 CASSTGGPSDTQYF TGTGCCAGCAGCACGGGAGGTCCCTCAGATACGCAGTATTTT
TRBJ2-6 NA NA TRBV6-1 CASRDRVSGANVLTF TGTGCCAGCCGAGATAGGGTCTCTGGGGCCAACGTCCTGACTTTC
TRBJ2-7 NA TRBD1 TRBV10-3 CAISERQGYEQYF TGTGCCATCAGTGAAAGACAGGGGTACGAGCAGTACTTC
TRBJ2-2 once TRBD2 TRBV28 CASSSSGSKVGELFF TGTGCCAGCAGTTCAAGCGGGAGTAAAGTCGGGGAGCTGTTTTTT
TRBJ2-1 once NA TRBV20-1 CSASRAGEQFF TGCAGTGCTAGTCGGGCGGGTGAGCAGTTCTTC
TRBJ2-5 NA NA TRBV5-1 CASSPSGDLRETQYF TGCGCCAGCAGCCCATCCGGGGACCTAAGAGAGACCCAGTACTTC
TRBJ1-2 NA NA TRBV5-1 CASSYSGPQGGYTF TGCGCCAGCAGCTATTCGGGCCCCCAGGGCGGCTACACCTTC
TRBJ1-2 NA NA TRBV5-1 CASSLGPVSNYGYTF TGCGCCAGCAGCTTGGGGCCTGTGTCGAACTATGGCTACACCTTC
TRBJ1-5 once NA TRBV6-6 CASSYGRQPQHF TGTGCCAGCAGTTACGGGCGGCAGCCCCAGCATTTT
TRBJ2-2 once TRBD2 TRBV28 CASGTSGYTGELFF TGTGCCAGTGGGACTAGCGGTTACACCGGGGAGCTGTTTTTT
TRBJ2-1 NA NA TRBV28 CASSLHNNEQFF TGTGCCAGCAGTCTACATAACAATGAGCAGTTCTTC
TRBJ2-7 NA NA TRBV27 CASSLGPNYEQYF TGTGCCAGCAGTTTAGGACCAAACTACGAGCAGTACTTC
TRBJ1-2 NA NA TRBV7-9 CASSPGTSYGYTF TGTGCCAGCAGCCCCGGGACCTCCTATGGCTACACCTTC
TRBJ2-7 once NA TRBV11-2 CASSLDGGLSSREQYF TGTGCCAGCAGCTTAGATGGGGGGTTATCCTCCCGCGAGCAGTACTTC
TRBJ1-1 NA NA TRBV19 CASSIYGRRAEAFF TGTGCCAGTAGTATTTATGGGAGGAGGGCTGAAGCTTTCTTT
TRBJ2-2 NA TRBD2 TRBV19 CASSIKWSSGNTGELFF TGTGCCAGTAGTATCAAGTGGTCTAGCGGGAACACCGGGGAGCTGTTTTTT
TRBJ2-2 NA TRBD1 TRBV5-1 CASSLVGTGTGELFF TGCGCCAGCAGCTTGGTTGGGACAGGCACCGGGGAGCTGTTTTTT
TRBJ2-7 NA NA TRBV18 CASSPGGFSVQYF TGTGCCAGCTCACCCGGCGGGTTCTCGGTGCAGTACTTC
TRBJ2-1 NA NA TRBV7-9 CASSQLLTRQFF TGTGCCAGCAGCCAGCTTCTAACCCGACAGTTCTTC
TRBJ2-3 NA TRBD2 TRBV30 CASSTGGYPDTQYF TGTGCCTCGAGCACCGGGGGGTATCCAGATACGCAGTATTTT
TRBJ2-3 NA NA TRBV19 CASRGAGADTQYF TGTGCCAGTCGGGGGGCCGGTGCAGATACGCAGTATTTT
TRBJ2-7 NA NA TRBV28 CASSPGAGNALYEQYF TGTGCCAGCAGCCCCGGCGCCGGTAACGCGTTGTACGAGCAGTACTTC
TRBJ2-1 NA NA TRBV12-1 CASSFGQGHNYNEQFF TGTGCCAGCAGCTTCGGACAGGGGCACAACTACAATGAGCAGTTCTTC
TRBJ1-2 NA NA TRBV21-1 CASSARDRDRDGYTF TGTGCCAGCAGCGCTCGCGACCGGGACAGGGACGGCTACACCTTC
TRBJ2-1 NA NA TRBV5-1 CASSLAGPSYNEQFF TGCGCCAGCAGCTTGGCGGGTCCCTCCTACAATGAGCAGTTCTTC
TRBJ2-6 NA NA TRBV10-3 CASSRGGANVLTF TGTGCCAGCAGCCGTGGGGGGGCCAACGTCCTGACTTTC
TRBJ2-1 NA TRBD1 TRBV6-1 CASSATGGAYNEQFF TGTGCCAGCAGTGCGACAGGGGGCGCCTACAATGAGCAGTTCTTC
TRBJ2-7 NA TRBD2 TRBV6-1 CASSPSGTLGYEQYF TGTGCCAGCAGTCCTAGCGGGACTCTAGGCTACGAGCAGTACTTC